The rows below give T cell receptor beta chains drawn from one sample of a study of shared clonotypes between healthy human individuals. Profiling relied on immunoSEQ multiplex PCR, and the TCRdb table lists in-frame clones only, not all of them. The sample contains 2,500,000 or so clones, roughly nine tenths of which appear only once. The sequenced material came from naive CD4+ T cells sorted from blood. The receptors originated from a man younger than 30 in good health. CDR3s include the opening cysteine and the closing phenylalanine or tryptophan. Fields, in order: J gene, CDR3 length, clone size, V gene, CDR3 protein. Only part of the rows carry a size: once, few, many, or a class if the clone is expanded.

>TRBJ1-3|15|.|TRBV12-5
CASGLWLDSGNTIYF
>TRBJ2-3|13|.|TRBV4-2
CASSQQGGDTQYF
>TRBJ1-1|16|.|TRBV18
CASSPLIGQLNTEAFF
>TRBJ1-6|14|once|TRBV6-5
CASSLDWRNSPLHF
>TRBJ2-1|14|.|TRBV5-1
CASTPGQGYNEQFF
>TRBJ1-4|13|once|TRBV15
CATTRRPSEKLFF
>TRBJ2-7|15|.|TRBV10-3
CAIRGRDRGSYEQYF
>TRBJ1-1|14|.|TRBV19
CASSIVGGVTEAFF
>TRBJ2-7|16|.|TRBV7-3
CASSLTSASGIYEQYF
>TRBJ2-5|14|.|TRBV30
CAWSVITNIGTQYF
>TRBJ2-5|12|.|TRBV10-2
CASGGGSETQYF
>TRBJ1-2|14|.|TRBV7-9
CASSRDREYYGYTF
>TRBJ1-4|15|few|TRBV9
CASSPRRQRSEKLFF
>TRBJ1-5|14|.|TRBV2
CASSWSDGNQPQHF
>TRBJ2-3|16|.|TRBV7-9
CASSVGQNPSTDTQYF